This T cell receptor (beta chain) appears in the sequencing data of a study of T-cell memory formation after mild COVID-19. This CDR3 is 15 amino acids long. Unmatched junction bases numbered 4, after V lost 1 base and J lost 6 bases. This clonotype was detected only a few times. TCRdb redid the calling of the 5' RACE reads with MiXCR, one entry per CDR3 protein. The sample carries 550,000 to 600,000 distinct CDR3 sequences, 15% to 20% recorded once. The specimen sequenced was PBMCs or a T cell subset sorted from them (not recorded which). The TCR comes from an adult woman who had mild COVID-19 (a few samples of this study predate the infection). Cell type and time point are not known. The rearrangement uses TRBV12-3 or TRBV12-4 and TRBJ2-3; TRBD2 matches 10 bases. For the CDR3, the DNA is TGTGCCAGCAGTTTAGTCCTAGCGGGGGTTGATACGCAGTATTTT. It translates to CASSLVLAGVDTQYF.